What follows describes a single T cell receptor beta chain. What it recognizes is unknown. The data are from a study of T-cell memory formation after mild COVID-19. Study findings and constraints: Nothing showed for sure that second-wave clones peaking on day 37 were SARS-CoV-2 specific. Clones which contracted sat mainly in CM and EM if CD4+, and in EMRA if CD8+. A balance of CD4 and CD8 characterized clones contracting day 15 to 85, whereas later expanders leaned CD4+.

5'RACE with constant-segment primers yielded barcoded, UMI-tagged TCR alpha and TCR beta cDNA libraries. TCRdb ran MiXCR on the 5' RACE reads and lists one entry per CDR3 protein. This table holds about 390,000 distinct CDR3 sequences, roughly 21% found once. Between the trimmed V and J ends, which lost 6 bases and 3 bases, there was a span of 18 bases. Germline V CDR1 and CDR2: MDHEN, SYDVKM. The CDR3 covers 15 residues. The material sequenced was PBMCs or a T cell subset sorted from them (not recorded which). The receptor was derived from an adult woman who had mild COVID-19 (a few samples of this study predate the infection). Cell type and time point are not known. The chain employs TRBV28 and TRBJ2-7; possible D gene TRBD1, 7 bases. CDR3 DNA: TGTGCCAGCAGCTTGGCGGGACAGCTGAACTACGAGCAGTACTTC. Protein: CASSLAGQLNYEQYF.